The 30 T cell receptor beta chains in this list originate from one sample, sequenced in a study of vaccination effects on CD4 cells after COVID-19. CD4+ T cell isolation took place after 10 days of culture. Participants were vaccinated with two doses of either the BNT162b2 or mRNA-1273 vaccine. Sequenced by immunoSEQ multiplex PCR; TCRdb stores in-frame clones only, minus some. The profile shows about 71,000 clones, over 75% of them singletons. Their antigens remain unidentified. Sequenced here: CD4+ T cells from PBMCs cultured without peptide, sampled after COVID-19 vaccination. These receptors originate from a human donor who received a COVID-19 vaccine.

The chain employs TRBV9 and TRBJ2-3; D possibly corresponds to TRBD1 (6 bases). The V gene lost 3 bases and the J gene lost 6 bases, with 14 bases spanning the gap. The V gene's germline CDR1 is SGDLS and CDR2 YYNGEE. CDR3 length: 14 residues. Here the CDR3 reads CASSEQDSWDTQYF. In nucleotides, the CDR3 is TGTGCCAGCAGCGAGCAGGACAGCTGGGATACGCAGTATTTT.

The genes are TRBV10-1 and TRBJ2-1, with D perhaps TRBD1 or TRBD2 (5 bases each). The germline V gene has CDR1 WNHNN and CDR2 SYGVQD (reference sequence). This CDR3 spans 13 amino acids. V was shortened by 3 bases and J by 8 bases, with 11 bases between the two germline ends. CDR3 DNA: TGCGCCAGCAGTGACCGGGGCATTTATGAGCAGTTCTTC. Translation gives CASSDRGIYEQFF.

This chain connects TRBV5-4 to TRBJ2-5; 9 nucleotides agree with TRBD1. This CDR3 contains 14 residues. V was pared by 4 bases and J by 3 bases, with 4 bases of the junction left unmatched. Per the germline V gene, CDR1 is SGHNT and CDR2 is YYREEE (reference sequence). The CDR3 sequence is CASSTTGGEETQYF. The CDR3 nucleotides are TGTGCCAGCAGCACCACAGGGGGCGAAGAGACCCAGTACTTC.

The rearrangement joins TRBV13 to TRBJ2-5; D may correspond to TRBD1 or TRBD2 (6 bases each). This CDR3 contains 16 residues. Trimming shortened V by 2 bases and J by 5 bases, and 18 bases separated the two germline ends. The germline V gene encodes CDR1 PRHDT and CDR2 FYEKMQ (reference sequence). The CDR3 here is CASSLQWSGAGETQYF. DNA for the CDR3: TGTGCCAGCAGCTTACAGTGGTCGGGGGCTGGGGAGACCCAGTACTTC. The full variable domain, in which reference TRBV13 and TRBJ2-5 provide the parts outside the CDR3, is AAGVIQSPRHLIKEKRETATLKCYPIPRHDTVYWYQQGPGQDPQFLISFYEKMQSDKGSIPDRFSAQQFSDYHSELNMSSLELGDSALYFCASSLQWSGAGETQYFGPGTRLLVL.

This clone was seen more than once but under ten times. This chain joins TRBV6-2 or TRBV6-3 and TRBJ1-2; TRBD1 matches at 8 bases. Germline values: CDR1 MNHEY, CDR2 SVGEGT. The CDR3 consists of 13 residues. J lost 3 bases, V lost 6 bases, and 3 bases had no gene match. The DNA for the CDR3 is TGTGCCAGCAGCCTGACAGGGGACTATGGCTACACCTTC. Its translation: CASSLTGDYGYTF.

The V call is TRBV18, the J call TRBJ2-1; possibly TRBD1 for D (5 bases). Trimming took 3 bases from V and 2 from J, leaving 11 bases between them. This CDR3 region has 15 residues. The germline gives CDR1 KGHSH, CDR2 LQKENI. The CDR3 sequence is CASSPAGMTYNEQFF. The CDR3 region has the DNA TGTGCCAGCTCACCGGCAGGGATGACCTACAATGAGCAGTTCTTC.

The V gene is TRBV6-2 or TRBV6-3, the J gene TRBJ1-2; D is possibly TRBD1 (6 bases). Germline values: CDR1 MNHEY, CDR2 SVGEGT. Trimming took off 0 bases at V and 8 bases at J, with 16 bases between the two ends. This CDR3 is 15 amino acids long. CDR3 sequence reads: CASSYSTPAGAGYTF. The CDR3 DNA follows: TGTGCCAGCAGTTACTCGACACCCGCAGGGGCCGGCTACACCTTC.

The V call is TRBV29-1, the J call TRBJ2-1, with a possible D match to TRBD1 (6 bases). The V gene's germline CDR1 is SQVTM and CDR2 ANQGSEA. The CDR3 has 14 residues. Trimming took 4 bases from V and 6 from J, leaving 16 bases between them. The CDR3 protein is CSVVFSRGINEQFF. CDR3 nucleotide sequence: TGCAGCGTTGTTTTCTCGAGGGGGATCAATGAGCAGTTCTTC.

This rearrangement joins TRBV4-1 to TRBJ2-6; 7 nucleotides line up with TRBD2. V shed 1 base and J 0 bases; nucleotides not matched to a gene: 9. Germline V gene sequence: CDR1 MGHRA, CDR2 YSYEKL. This CDR3 spans 19 amino acids. CDR3 sequence: CASSQGGGRRLSGANVLTF. In DNA, the CDR3 is TGCGCCAGCAGCCAAGGGGGAGGGCGACGTCTCTCTGGGGCCAACGTCCTGACTTTC.

As for this clone: Other DNA sequences in the sample encode the same CDR3. The chain has TRBV6-5 and TRBJ1-6, with D perhaps TRBD1 (5 bases). The germline V gene encodes CDR1 MNHEY and CDR2 SVGAGI. This CDR3 spans 15 amino acids. Trimming stripped 2 bases from V and 5 bases from J, with 10 bases between. The CDR3 sequence is CASSYDSRNNSPLHF. DNA of the CDR3: TGTGCCAGCAGTTACGACAGTCGCAATAATTCACCCCTCCACTTT.

The V gene is TRBV30, the J gene TRBJ2-5; 8 nucleotides match TRBD2. The CDR3 is 16 residues long. Trimming removed 1 base from V and 2 bases from J; junction bases left unmatched: 9. Germline lookup yields CDR1 GTSNPN and CDR2 SVGIG (reference sequence). CDR3: CAWSAGSGGGQETQYF. CDR3 DNA sequence: TGTGCCTGGAGTGCCGGATCGGGAGGGGGGCAAGAGACCCAGTACTTC.

V and J are TRBV7-2 and TRBJ1-4; a possible D gene is TRBD1 (6 bases). The V gene's germline CDR1 is SGHTA and CDR2 FQGNSA. The CDR3 is 15 residues long. Trimming took 4 bases from V and 8 from J, leaving 17 bases between them. The CDR3 region is CASSYNGGAEEKLFF. In DNA, the CDR3 is TGTGCCAGCAGCTATAACGGGGGGGCTGAAGAAAAACTGTTTTTT.

The chain joins TRBV10-3 to TRBJ2-3; unclear D gene. V dropped 4 bases and J dropped 2 bases, with 4 bases sitting between them. Germline lookup yields CDR1 ENHRY and CDR2 SYGVKD. The CDR3 loop spans 12 amino acids. The CDR3: CAISAPTDTQYF. The CDR3 region has the DNA TGTGCCATCAGTGCCCCCACAGATACGCAGTATTTT.

This clone was seen just once. This chain uses TRBV6-5 with TRBJ2-7, with no clear D. Trimming pared 0 bases from V and 0 bases from J, leaving 6 bases between. The CDR3 totals 14 residues. Germline-derived CDR1 and CDR2 are MNHEY and SVGAGI. The CDR3 protein is CASSYSESSYEQYV. The CDR3 DNA is TGTGCCAGCAGTTACTCGGAGAGCTCCTACGAGCAGTACGTC.

In this sample, this clone turned up once. This sequence joins TRBV15 and TRBJ2-7, with D hard to call. Germline values: CDR1 LNHNV, CDR2 YYDKDF (reference sequence). The CDR3 spans 13 residues. Trimming left V 0 bases short and J 6 bases short, with 9 bases between. In DNA, the CDR3 is TGTGCCACCAGCAGAGATTTGGTCTTCGAGCAGTACGTC. Its protein product is CATSRDLVFEQYV.

This rearrangement joins TRBV7-2 to TRBJ2-3; TRBD2 might be the D (5 bases). V dropped 6 bases and J dropped 1 base, with 11 bases sitting between them. The germline CDR1 and CDR2 sequences are SGHTA and FQGNSA. CDR3 size: 14 residues. CDR3 nucleotides: TGTGCCAGCAGGAGAGGGCGGGGCACAGATACGCAGTATTTT. It codes for CASRRGRGTDTQYF.

This chain links TRBV2 with TRBJ2-5; D gene unclear. CDR1 SNHLY and CDR2 FYNNEI come from the germline V gene. The V gene lost 4 bases and the J gene lost 10 bases, with 16 bases spanning the gap. This CDR3 comprises 13 residues. CDR3 bases: TGTGCCAGCAGTGTAGGGCCCGGGTTTGACCAGTACTTC. It specifies CASSVGPGFDQYF.

Only a few counts were recorded for this clone. The chain is built from TRBV18 and TRBJ1-1, with 7 positions matching TRBD1. Germline lookup yields CDR1 KGHSH and CDR2 LQKENI. The CDR3 totals 14 residues. The V and J ends lost 5 bases and 7 bases, in that order; junction bases with no gene match: 10. In nucleotides, the CDR3 is TGTGCCAGCTCATTAGACAGGGTAAAGGGTGAAGCTTTCTTT. Its protein product is CASSLDRVKGEAFF.

The chain combines TRBV14 with TRBJ2-7; D remains ambiguous. This CDR3 is built from 13 residues. The germline V gene has CDR1 SGHDN and CDR2 FVKESK. The V end lost 1 base, the J end lost 1 base, and 5 bases lay between the germline ends. The CDR3 DNA reads TGTGCCAGCAGCCAAGGAGGTTCCTACGAGCAGTACGTC. The encoded protein is CASSQGGSYEQYV.

The CDR3 DNA sequence: TGTGCCAGCAGCTTCAGACAGGACCTAGCCAAAAACATTCAGTACTTC. Amino acid sequence: CASSFRQDLAKNIQYF. The chain uses TRBV7-6 and TRBJ2-4; TRBD1 might be the D (6 bases). In germline, CDR1 is SGHVS, CDR2 FNYEAQ. The CDR3 has 16 residues. V lost 3 bases and J 0 bases, leaving 12 bases between the germline ends.

V and J are TRBV4-2 and TRBJ2-1, with 8 bases identical to TRBD1. Looked up from germline, CDR1 is LGHNA and CDR2 is YNFKEQ. The CDR3 has 16 amino acids. V lost 5 bases to trimming and J lost 4 bases; unmatched junction nucleotides: 10. This CDR3 is CASSSLTGVKYNEQFF. Here the CDR3 DNA reads TGTGCCAGCAGCTCCTTGACAGGGGTAAAATACAATGAGCAGTTCTTC.

This chain connects TRBV6-2 or TRBV6-3 to TRBJ1-2; D uncertain. Trimming took off 6 bases at V and 1 base at J, with 21 bases between the two ends. The CDR3 sequence is 17 residues long. Germline CDR1 reads MNHEY; CDR2 reads SVGEGT. As DNA, the CDR3 is TGTGCCAGCAGCCAAGATTTGACCACCCTCCTTAACTATGGCTACACCTTC. Protein product: CASSQDLTTLLNYGYTF.

This chain links TRBV10-3 with TRBJ2-3; D ambiguous. Germline V CDR1 and CDR2: ENHRY, SYGVKD. This CDR3 is 15 amino acids long. Between the trimmed V and J ends, which lost 3 bases and 6 bases, there was a span of 16 bases. CDR3 bases: TGTGCCATCAGTGAACTCGGTGGGCTGGGGGATACGCAGTATTTT. Translation gives CAISELGGLGDTQYF.

The chain recombines TRBV18 with TRBJ2-7; the match to TRBD1 covers 7 bases. This CDR3 is 14 amino acids long. The trim removed 3 bases at V and 1 base at J, leaving 3 bases unmatched. CDR1 and CDR2 from the germline V gene are KGHSH and LQKENI. This chain's CDR3 is CASSPGTASYEQYV. CDR3 DNA sequence: TGTGCCAGCTCACCTGGGACAGCTTCCTACGAGCAGTACGTC.

The chain joins TRBV9 to TRBJ2-2; 9 nucleotides align to TRBD1. The CDR3 extends over 16 amino acids. The V gene end was trimmed by 3 bases and the J gene end by 3 bases; junction bases not matched to a gene: 6. CDR1 is SGDLS, CDR2 YYNGEE, per germline. This chain's CDR3 is CASSGGGTGYTGELFF. In nucleotides, the CDR3 is TGTGCCAGCAGCGGGGGGGGGACAGGGTACACCGGGGAGCTGTTTTTT.

The chain couples TRBV5-4 to TRBJ1-1; TRBD1 might be the D (6 bases). Trimming removed 4 bases at V and 7 bases at J, with 17 bases between. The CDR3 contains 14 residues. Per germline, CDR1 SGHNT and CDR2 YYREEE (reference sequence). For the CDR3, the DNA is TGTGCCAGCAGCAAAACGTCGGGGGGCATTGAAGCTTTCTTT. Its protein is CASSKTSGGIEAFF.

This sequence joins TRBV6-5 and TRBJ1-5; no clear D. The CDR3 contains 13 residues. The germline V gene encodes CDR1 MNHEY and CDR2 SVGAGI. The V gene lost 6 bases and the J gene lost 5 bases, with 11 bases spanning the gap. CDR3 bases: TGTGCCAGCAGATTCGGGTTCGATCAGCCCCAGCATTTT. Its protein is CASRFGFDQPQHF.

This clone came up a few times. This chain links TRBV6-5 with TRBJ2-7; TRBD1 matches 9 bases. The ends lost 7 bases at V and 2 bases at J; junction bases unmatched: 9. Germline V gene lookup returns CDR1 MNHEY and CDR2 SVGAGI. The CDR3 has 15 residues. CDR3 amino acids: CASTASGQGAYEQYV. CDR3 DNA: TGTGCCAGCACAGCTTCGGGACAGGGAGCCTACGAGCAGTACGTC.

CDR3 sequence (DNA): TGCGCCAGCAGCCGGGGACCTCGGGAGACCCAGTACTTC. This encodes CASSRGPRETQYF. The rearrangement links TRBV4-1 to TRBJ2-5; either TRBD1 or TRBD2 may supply D (5 bases each). V lost 4 bases and J 5 bases, leaving 11 bases between the germline ends. The CDR3 runs to 13 residues. Germline CDR1 is MGHRA and CDR2 is YSYEKL.

V usage is TRBV10-1 and J usage is TRBJ2-2, with 8 bases that match TRBD2. CDR1 WNHNN and CDR2 SYGVQD come from the germline V gene (reference sequence). This CDR3 comprises 13 residues. The V gene end was trimmed by 7 bases and the J gene end by 7 bases; junction bases not matched to a gene: 5. The CDR3 bases are TGCGCCAGCAAAGCGGGGGCGGGCGGGGAGCTGTTTTTT. Its translation is CASKAGAGGELFF.